These 12 T cell receptor beta chains came from one sample sequenced in a study of vaccination and CD4 T cells after COVID-19. Treatment here: approximately 11-day PBMC culture with coronavirus spike peptide pools or control peptides (ViraFEST assay). Cultured CD4+ T cell DNA was sequenced using the Oncomine TCR Beta short-read assay. MiXCR, run by TCRdb on the PCR reads, gives a single entry per CDR3 protein. The data contain 20,000 to 25,000 distinct CDR3 sequences, around 60% of them singletons. Their antigens are not known. Sample: CD4+ T cells from blood, cultured in vitro, taken after SARS-CoV-2 vaccination. The receptors stem from a human donor who received a COVID-19 vaccine.

The chain uses TRBV30 and TRBJ1-2, with D perhaps matching TRBD1 (5 bases). V shed 3 bases and J shed 10 bases, with 15 bases lying between them. Per germline, CDR1 GTSNPN and CDR2 SVGIG (reference sequence). The CDR3 loop spans 12 amino acids. DNA for the CDR3: TGTGCCTGGAGAACACGGACACCTTCCTACACCTTC. Protein: CAWRTRTPSYTF.

CDR3 sequence reads: CAWSVRLRETQYF. The CDR3 coding sequence is TGTGCCTGGAGTGTACGGCTGCGGGAGACCCAGTACTTC. This chain uses TRBV30 with TRBJ2-5; D is unresolved. V was cut by 0 bases and J by 5 bases, with 10 bases left in between. Germline V gives CDR1 GTSNPN, CDR2 SVGIG (reference sequence). The CDR3 runs 13 residues.

The V call is TRBV20-1, the J call TRBJ2-7; 11 nucleotides line up with TRBD2. The CDR3 has 16 amino acids. Germline values: CDR1 DFQATT, CDR2 SNEGSKA (reference sequence). V was clipped by 5 bases and J by 7 bases; unmatched bases: 16. In DNA, the CDR3 is TGCAGTGCTTCCCCTAGCGGGGGGCCTCCTCTCCGGGAGCAGTACTTC. Its translation is CSASPSGGPPLREQYF.

This clonotype was seen a handful of times. This chain connects TRBV7-2 to TRBJ1-1, with a possible D match to TRBD1 (5 bases). CDR3 length: 13 amino acids. Trimming removed 1 base from V and 14 bases from J, with 17 bases in between. In germline, CDR1 is SGHTA, CDR2 FQGNSA. For the CDR3, the DNA is TGTGCCAGCAGCTTAGAGCAGCGGACATATGGATTCTTT. It encodes CASSLEQRTYGFF.

This clonotype was observed a handful of times. The CDR3 nucleotides read TGTGCCAGTACCCGGACAGGTCGCTATGGCTACACCTTC. It codes for CASTRTGRYGYTF. V usage is TRBV19 and J usage is TRBJ1-2; 7 nucleotides match TRBD1. Germline loops: CDR1 LNHDA, CDR2 SQIVND (reference sequence). Losses at the gene ends were 7 bases for V and 4 bases for J; bases not matched to a gene: 6. CDR3 length: 13 amino acids.

This clonotype was counted only a few times. The chain uses TRBV20-1 and TRBJ1-1; 9 nucleotides agree with TRBD1. The CDR3 is 13 residues long. V lost 3 bases to trimming and J lost 6 bases; unmatched junction nucleotides: 5. Germline V gene data show CDR1 as DFQATT and CDR2 as SNEGSKA (reference sequence). The CDR3 DNA reads TGCAGTGCTAGGACAGGGGGTTTTCCTGAAGCTTTCTTT. It specifies CSARTGGFPEAFF.

This clonotype was recorded only once. V usage is TRBV7-2 and J usage is TRBJ1-2, with a possible D match to TRBD1 (6 bases). The CDR3 consists of 13 residues. Germline values: CDR1 SGHTA, CDR2 FQGNSA. The V end was cut by 6 bases, the J end by 6 bases, with 14 bases between. CDR3 bases: TGTGCCAGCAGTTTAACAGGGACCGATGGCTACACCTTC. Amino acid sequence: CASSLTGTDGYTF.

The J gene is TRBJ2-3, the V gene TRBV27; 12 bases agree with TRBD2. The CDR3 contains 18 residues. V shed 6 bases, J shed 5 bases, and the junction held 15 bases outside the gene matches. Germline V lookup: CDR1 MNHEY, CDR2 SMNVEV (reference sequence). The CDR3: CASSLGGLAGSRGDTQYF. CDR3 coding DNA: TGTGCCAGCAGCCTAGGGGGACTAGCGGGCTCCCGGGGAGATACGCAGTATTTT.

The chain has TRBV12-3 or TRBV12-4 and TRBJ1-2; TRBD1 agrees at 7 bases. Trimming removed 0 bases from V and 4 bases from J; junction bases left unmatched: 8. The CDR3 runs to 16 residues. CDR3 in DNA: TGTGCCAGCAGTTTAGCGGGGGCAGGGGGAGGCTATGGCTACACCTTC. This codes for CASSLAGAGGGYGYTF.

This clonotype was observed a few times. V usage is TRBV10-3 and J usage is TRBJ1-1, with D unclear. CDR1 and CDR2 (germline): ENHRY, SYGVKD. The V end lost 6 bases, the J end lost 2 bases, and 10 bases lay between the germline ends. This CDR3 is built from 13 residues. CDR3 amino acids: CAIRKTDNTEAFF. The CDR3 nucleotides read TGTGCCATCAGGAAGACGGATAACACTGAAGCTTTCTTT.

The gene calls are TRBV6-1 and TRBJ1-6; D is ambiguous. Trimming left V 7 bases short and J 11 bases short, with 15 bases between. This CDR3 spans 13 amino acids. The germline V gene encodes CDR1 MNHNS and CDR2 SASEGT. The CDR3 nucleotides read TGTGCCAGCACCCAAATACTAGGGACACCCCTCCACTTT. It codes for CASTQILGTPLHF.

The genes are TRBV7-9 and TRBJ2-5, with 7 bases matching TRBD2. CDR1 and CDR2 (germline): SEHNR, FQNEAQ (reference sequence). The CDR3 is 14 amino acids. Trimming took 5 bases from V and 3 from J; bases not matched to a gene: 6. The CDR3 nucleotides are TGTGCCAGCAGCCCTAGTGGGGGGGAAGAGACCCAGTACTTC. Amino acid sequence: CASSPSGGEETQYF. Looking up the rest from reference TRBV7-9 and TRBJ2-5 gives the full variable domain: DTGVSQNPRHKITKRGQNVTFRCDPISEHNRLYWYRQTLGQGPEFLTYFQNEAQLEKSRLLSDRFSAERPKGSFSTLEIQRTEQGDSAMYLCASSPSGGEETQYFGPGTRLLVL.